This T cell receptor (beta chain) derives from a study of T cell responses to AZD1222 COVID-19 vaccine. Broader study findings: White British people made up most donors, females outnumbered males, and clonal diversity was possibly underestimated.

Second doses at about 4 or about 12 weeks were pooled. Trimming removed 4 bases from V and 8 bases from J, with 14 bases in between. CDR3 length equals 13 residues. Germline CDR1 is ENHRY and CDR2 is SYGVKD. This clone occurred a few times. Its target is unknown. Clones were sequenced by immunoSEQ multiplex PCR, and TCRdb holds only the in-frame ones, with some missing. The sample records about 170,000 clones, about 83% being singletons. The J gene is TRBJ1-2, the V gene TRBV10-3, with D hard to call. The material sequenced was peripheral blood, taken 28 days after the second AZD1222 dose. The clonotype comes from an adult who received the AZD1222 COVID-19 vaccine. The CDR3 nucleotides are TGTGCCATCAGTGGGACTGGGGAGATCGGCTACACCTTC. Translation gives CAISGTGEIGYTF.